This is a list of T cell receptor beta chains from one sample in a study of breast tumors, draining lymph nodes, adjacent tissues. TCRdb redid the calling of the multiplex PCR reads with MiXCR, one entry per CDR3 protein. Here the sample spans under 150,000 distinct CDR3 sequences, more than 20% being singletons. Source material: axillary lymph node tissue. The receptor source for this set is a female donor with breast cancer. Some clones in this sample may be carry-over from other donors' samples. CDR3s include the opening cysteine and the closing phenylalanine or tryptophan. D genes are given only for firm matches. Only some rows state a clone size, as once, few, many or a class for expanded clones.

clone_size	v_call	j_call	d_call	cdr3_aa	cdr3_nt
.	TRBV29-1	TRBJ2-3	.	CSVEDGSPDTQYF	TGCAGCGTTGAAGACGGGAGTCCAGATACGCAGTATTTT
many	TRBV5-4	TRBJ2-7	TRBD1	CASSRDRGSSYEQYF	TGTGCCAGCAGCCGGGACAGGGGTAGCTCCTACGAGCAGTACTTC
many	TRBV15	TRBJ2-3	TRBD2	CATSRDPAGADTQYF	TGTGCCACCAGCAGAGATCCCGCGGGAGCAGATACGCAGTATTTT
many	TRBV6-1	TRBJ2-5	TRBD2	CASRVSGTLQETQYF	TGTGCCAGCAGGGTTAGCGGGACCCTCCAAGAGACCCAGTACTTC
many	TRBV30	TRBJ1-5	.	CAWSGQGNQPQHF	TGTGCCTGGAGTGGGCAGGGAAATCAGCCCCAGCATTTT
many	TRBV7-2	TRBJ2-1	TRBD1	CASSLPSQGWGRDEQFF	TGTGCCAGCAGCTTACCATCACAGGGGTGGGGACGGGATGAGCAGTTCTTC
many	TRBV10-3	TRBJ1-6	TRBD1	CAIRGDSLYGSPLHF	TGTGCCATCAGGGGGGACAGTCTCTACGGTTCACCCCTCCACTTT
many	TRBV14	TRBJ2-3	.	CASSEYRRASGTDTQYF	TGTGCCAGCAGCGAATACAGGAGGGCTAGCGGCACAGATACGCAGTATTTT
many	TRBV12-3/TRBV12-4	TRBJ2-5	TRBD2	CASSGGGTSGRAETQYF	TGTGCCAGCAGTGGGGGGGGGACTAGCGGGAGGGCGGAGACCCAGTACTTC
many	TRBV7-3	TRBJ2-7	TRBD1	CASSPPGQAYEQYF	TGTGCCAGCAGTCCTCCGGGACAGGCCTACGAGCAGTACTTC
many	TRBV30	TRBJ1-2	.	CAWKLAYGYTF	TGTGCCTGGAAGCTCGCCTATGGCTACACCTTC
many	TRBV6-2/TRBV6-3	TRBJ2-6	.	CASSYTRSGANVLTF	TGTGCCAGCAGTTACACGAGGTCCGGGGCCAACGTCCTGACTTTC
.	TRBV7-3	TRBJ2-1	TRBD2	CASSLAASGRTNNEQFF	TGTGCCAGCAGCTTAGCAGCTAGCGGGAGAACCAACAATGAGCAGTTCTTC
many	TRBV7-9	TRBJ1-2	TRBD1	CASRQTGGGIYGYTF	TGTGCCAGCAGACAAACAGGGGGCGGGATCTATGGCTACACCTTC
many	TRBV4-2	TRBJ2-1	TRBD2	CASSHGLAGPVNEQFF	TGTGCCAGCAGCCACGGACTAGCGGGACCCGTAAATGAGCAGTTCTTC
many	TRBV7-6	TRBJ2-7	TRBD2	CASSSTSGPYEQYF	TGTGCCAGCAGCTCGACTAGCGGTCCCTACGAGCAGTACTTC
.	TRBV20-1	TRBJ2-5	.	CSARKQETQYF	TGCAGTGCTAGAAAACAAGAGACCCAGTACTTC
few	TRBV6-5	TRBJ1-5	TRBD1	CASSRQGASQPQHF	TGTGCCAGCAGCCGACAGGGGGCCAGTCAGCCCCAGCATTTT
.	TRBV13	TRBJ2-2	TRBD2	CASSQGLSTGELFF	TGTGCCAGCAGCCAGGGACTATCCACCGGGGAGCTGTTTTTT
many	TRBV7-8	TRBJ2-7	TRBD2	CASSFSGRFYEQYF	TGTGCCAGCAGCTTCAGCGGGAGGTTTTACGAGCAGTACTTC
many	TRBV6-6	TRBJ1-5	.	CASSYLNQPQHF	TGTGCCAGCAGTTACTTAAATCAGCCCCAGCATTTT
many	TRBV10-2	TRBJ2-7	.	CASSIGEVEQYF	TGCGCCAGCAGTATAGGGGAGGTCGAGCAGTACTTC
few	TRBV19	TRBJ2-5	TRBD2	CASVEGLAASLDVGYF	TGTGCCAGTGTGGAGGGACTAGCGGCTTCACTGGACGTGGGATACTTC
many	TRBV19	TRBJ2-7	.	CASSIGPTSSYEQYF	TGTGCCAGTAGTATAGGGCCTACCAGCTCCTACGAGCAGTACTTC
many	TRBV20-1	TRBJ2-5	.	CSARKEGAETQYF	TGCAGTGCCAGAAAGGAGGGAGCTGAGACCCAGTACTTC
many	TRBV12-3/TRBV12-4	TRBJ1-4	.	CASTQSGLREKLFF	TGTGCCAGCACCCAGTCCGGGTTACGTGAAAAACTGTTTTTT
many	TRBV11-2	TRBJ2-7	TRBD2	CASSFGTSGVSSYEQYF	TGTGCCAGCAGCTTTGGGACTAGCGGGGTCAGCTCCTACGAGCAGTACTTC
.	TRBV3-1	TRBJ2-5	TRBD2	CASSQDGGGAETQYF	TGTGCCAGCAGCCAAGATGGCGGGGGGGCAGAGACCCAGTACTTC
.	TRBV16	TRBJ1-3	.	CACSQARLSGNTIYF	TGTGCCTGCAGCCAAGCTCGCCTCTCTGGAAACACCATATATTTT
.	TRBV5-6	TRBJ2-1	TRBD2	CASSLAGAGGPDEQFF	TGTGCCAGCAGCTTGGCCGGCGCGGGAGGGCCGGATGAGCAGTTCTTC
once	TRBV7-2	TRBJ2-5	.	CASSLEGEPAGRRETQYF	TGTGCCAGCAGCTTAGAGGGGGAGCCAGCGGGACGTAGAGAGACCCAGTACTTC
many	TRBV20-1	TRBJ2-1	TRBD2	CSAQTGTTPYNEQFF	TGCAGTGCCCAAACGGGGACTACACCCTACAATGAGCAGTTCTTC
many	TRBV6-7	TRBJ2-1	.	CASTGDPYNEQFF	TGTGCCAGCACCGGGGACCCCTACAATGAGCAGTTCTTC
many	TRBV6-2/TRBV6-3	TRBJ2-7	TRBD2	CASTNGGAYEQYF	TGTGCCAGCACTAACGGGGGGGCCTACGAGCAGTACTTC
many	TRBV7-8	TRBJ2-7	.	CASSFVASTSHEQYF	TGTGCCAGCAGCTTCGTGGCCTCAACGTCCCACGAGCAGTACTTC
many	TRBV27	TRBJ2-5	.	CASSFQGRKTQYF	TGTGCCAGCAGTTTCCAGGGTCGAAAGACCCAGTACTTC
many	TRBV2	TRBJ2-2	TRBD2	CASSDTSGSAGGGELFF	TGTGCCAGCAGTGATACTAGCGGGAGCGCCGGGGGCGGGGAGCTGTTTTTT
.	TRBV12-3/TRBV12-4	TRBJ2-2	.	CASWGLYTGKLFF	TGTGCCAGTTGGGGGCTCTACACCGGGAAGCTGTTTTTT
many	TRBV7-9	TRBJ2-5	.	CASSWGQETQYF	TGTGCCAGCAGCTGGGGCCAAGAGACCCAGTACTTC
many	TRBV6-1	TRBJ2-5	.	CASSEVGEDQETQYF	TGTGCCAGCAGTGAAGTAGGAGAGGACCAAGAGACCCAGTACTTC
many	TRBV30	TRBJ2-7	TRBD2	CAWTSGSYEQYF	TGTGCCTGGACTAGCGGGTCCTACGAGCAGTACTTC
many	TRBV5-1	TRBJ2-1	TRBD2	CASSLLPMTSGNNEQFF	TGCGCCAGCAGCCTCCTGCCGATGACTAGCGGGAACAATGAGCAGTTCTTC
many	TRBV10-3	TRBJ2-3	TRBD1	CAIRLGQGTDTQYF	TGTGCCATCAGGCTCGGACAGGGCACAGATACGCAGTATTTT
many	TRBV20-1	TRBJ1-6	.	CSARDQGFNSPLHF	TGCAGTGCTAGAGATCAGGGATTCAATTCACCCCTCCACTTT
few	TRBV19	TRBJ1-3	.	CASSIEGRSGNTIYF	TGTGCCAGTAGTATAGAGGGCCGCTCTGGAAACACCATATATTTT
many	TRBV7-2	TRBJ2-5	TRBD2	CASSLVPSLAGGGQETQYF	TGTGCCAGCAGCTTAGTCCCCTCACTAGCGGGAGGGGGGCAAGAGACCCAGTACTTC